The present TCR beta chain was sequenced within a study of blood T cells in healthy people across ages (dated by TCRdb to about 2015). Regarding the research as a whole: In model experiments, roughly one uniquely barcoded TCR beta cDNA molecule per two T cells was captured by template switching. Four age groups were formed from the donors: young (average approximately 17 years), middle-aged (more than 35), aged (approximately 60) and long-lived (more than 75). The study analyzed two additional independent replicas of 1 million unique cDNA reads from the same blood draw for two donors, one aged 18 to 30 and one aged 80 or older. Donors of different ages were randomly distributed across sequencing lanes to avoid experimental bias. To track age-related changes in TCR beta repertoire diversity, the study relied on deep sequencing normalized with unique cDNA molecular identifiers. Overall study results and their limits: Since profiling was done on bulk unsorted PBMCs, naive and antigen-experienced compartments could not be conclusively compared. Total diversity estimates from one million sequenced T cells were considered lower bounds and underestimates. Observed TCR beta diversity per million T cells fell roughly linearly with age, and a significant reduction was already apparent by age about 38. A strong correlation was found between observed TCR beta diversity and the percentage of naive T cells measured by flow cytometry. Compared with the aged group, the long-lived group had more naive CD4+ T cells, fewer expanded clones and increased TCR diversity, a pattern suggesting age selection. Because the CMV infection status of the donors was unknown, age-related changes in expanded clonotypes may potentially have been confounded.

The CDR3 runs 13 residues from the cysteine to the phenylalanine. Only the CDR3 DNA stays, 39 bases, in frame from base 1. V gives up 6 bases and J gives up 4 bases, and the segment between their germline ends measures 12 bases. The approximately 39 donors, aged about 6 to 95 years, were systemically healthy Caucasian individuals from Russia. Each donor gave around 9.5 milliliters of peripheral blood, collected into EDTA-treated Vacutainer tubes. Ficoll-Paque density-gradient centrifugation was used to isolate PBMCs, with at least 6.5 million per sample. Total RNA, at least 6 micrograms per sample, was extracted from PBMCs with Trizol reagent. Naive CD45RAhigh/CD27high T cell percentages were measured by flow cytometry on a PBMC aliquot from every donor. Libraries were made using 5' RACE. Sequenced using an Illumina HiSeq 2500. A second PCR of about 7 to 12 cycles was performed with a sample-barcoded 5' primer and a J-beta primer mix. A template-switch 5' adaptor carrying 12 random nucleotides introduced a unique molecular identifier onto each TCR beta cDNA molecule. Each sample yielded at least 2.5 million CDR3-containing paired-end reads. First-strand cDNA was synthesized from all RNA with the Mint cDNA synthesis kit, primed by a TRBC-specific oligonucleotide. Following uracil-DNA glycosylase treatment, all cDNA underwent a first 18-cycle PCR with the universal primers M1SS and BC2_uni_R. As for the authors' bioinformatics: Each sample was normalized by randomly selecting 1 million high-quality reads, each carrying a distinct molecular identifier. Reads sharing molecular identifiers were discarded rather than binned into consensus sequences. MiTCR, set to a Q25 quality threshold and the strictest error-elimination algorithm, was used for CDR3 identification, clonotype clustering and error correction. Lower-bound total TCR beta diversity was estimated with a nonparametric unseen species model using Euler transformation. The public sequencing data were trimmed at Q25 with fastp and processed into clonotypes with MiXCR by TCRdb, which kept only in-frame beta chains. Every distinct CDR3 protein forms one entry, paired with its most common genes and DNA. Clone size and V and J calls follow TCRdb, not the original study. In this sample the table shows just over 1 million distinct CDR3 sequences, more than 40% of which occur a single time. The ten most abundant clones make up under 20% of the sample.

To note about this clonotype: This clone's antigen is unknown. Within one base of it there is no much larger clone, and no base qualities were kept.

The TCR was taken from a woman aged 55-75 years in good health. The chain joins TRBV12-3 or TRBV12-4 to TRBJ1-2, with a tentative D gene TRBD1 over 6 matching bases. Sample: blood. The DNA sequence is TGTGCCAGCAGGATTACAGGGTCCTATGGCTACACCTTC. Translated, this gives CASRITGSYGYTF.